The present entry profiles one T cell receptor beta chain with its context. What it recognizes is unknown. Semi-nested PCR with Nested Universal Primer A followed constant-region reverse priming of full-length variable regions. Each CDR3 protein gets one entry after TCRdb re-called the 5' RACE reads with MiXCR. The sample includes fewer than 40,000 distinct CDR3 sequences, roughly 24% of them seen just once. CD4+CD45RO+CD25- cells were isolated as memory CD4+ T cells. Study-wide results and caveats: Greatest tumor Treg TCR overlap was with tumor naive CD4+ cells.

The CDR3 is 15 residues long. Per germline, CDR1 SGHNT and CDR2 YYREEE (reference sequence). Trimming removed 4 bases from V and 4 bases from J, with 17 bases in between. The V call is TRBV5-4, the J call TRBJ1-2, with D maybe TRBD1 (5 bases). Sequencing was performed on memory CD4+ T cells sorted from blood. The subset denotes: memory CD4+ T cells, CD4+CD45RO+CD25-. The sequence came from a female donor with breast cancer. CDR3 sequence reads: CASSVGLTEGYGYTF. CDR3 DNA sequence: TGTGCCAGCAGCGTGGGACTCACGGAGGGCTATGGCTACACCTTC.